This entry is about one T cell receptor beta chain. The T cells that were sequenced for TCR beta were CD8+ and CD4+ cells from blood. It was negative isolation that provided the CD8+ and CD4+ T cells, whereas TEMRA cells were enriched by FACS. RNA, at about 0.45 to 1 ug, was reverse transcribed with random hexamers. The method of amplification for TCR beta CDR3 was immunoSEQ multiplex PCR, covering 54 Vbeta and 13 Jbeta. TCRdb re-derived calls from the immunoSEQ multiplex PCR reads in MiXCR, one entry per CDR3 protein. The repertoire holds 130,000 to 150,000 distinct CDR3 sequences, with about 93% as singletons. This sample is drawn from a study of CD8 T cells in Susac syndrome. The V and J ends lost 0 bases and 6 bases respectively, with 12 bases between them. Germline values: CDR1 GTSNPN, CDR2 SVGIG (reference sequence). This CDR3 spans 14 amino acids.

The chain uses TRBV30 and TRBJ1-5; TRBD1 might be the D (5 bases). This sequence originates from a human donor in good health. The material sequenced was CD8+ T cells from PBMCs. The CDR3 sequence: CAWSVSGFGQPQHF. CDR3 in DNA: TGTGCCTGGAGTGTTTCAGGGTTCGGTCAGCCCCAGCATTTT.